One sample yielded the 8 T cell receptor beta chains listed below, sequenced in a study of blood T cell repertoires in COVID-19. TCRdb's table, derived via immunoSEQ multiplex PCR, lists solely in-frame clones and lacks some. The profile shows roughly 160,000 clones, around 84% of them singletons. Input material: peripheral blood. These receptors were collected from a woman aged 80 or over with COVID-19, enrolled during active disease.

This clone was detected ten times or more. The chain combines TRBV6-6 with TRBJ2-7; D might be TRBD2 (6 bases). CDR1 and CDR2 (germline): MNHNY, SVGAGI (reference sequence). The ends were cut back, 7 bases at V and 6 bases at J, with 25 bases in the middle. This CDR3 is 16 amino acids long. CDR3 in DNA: TGTGCCAGCACCAACGGTCCGGGACCAAAAGCGGGCGAGCAGTACTTC. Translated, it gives CASTNGPGPKAGEQYF.

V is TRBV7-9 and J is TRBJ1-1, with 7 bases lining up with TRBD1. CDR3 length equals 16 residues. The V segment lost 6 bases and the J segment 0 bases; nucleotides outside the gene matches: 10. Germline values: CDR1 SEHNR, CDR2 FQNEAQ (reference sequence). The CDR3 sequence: CASRRPGQYMNTEAFF. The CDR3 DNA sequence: TGTGCCAGCAGACGTCCGGGACAGTACATGAACACTGAAGCTTTCTTT.

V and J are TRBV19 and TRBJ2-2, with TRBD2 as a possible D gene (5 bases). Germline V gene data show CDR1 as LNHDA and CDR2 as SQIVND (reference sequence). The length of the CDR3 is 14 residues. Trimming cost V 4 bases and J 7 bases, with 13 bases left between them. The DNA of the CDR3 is TGTGCCAGTAGTACGGGATTGAAAATCGGGGAGCTGTTTTTT. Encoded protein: CASSTGLKIGELFF.

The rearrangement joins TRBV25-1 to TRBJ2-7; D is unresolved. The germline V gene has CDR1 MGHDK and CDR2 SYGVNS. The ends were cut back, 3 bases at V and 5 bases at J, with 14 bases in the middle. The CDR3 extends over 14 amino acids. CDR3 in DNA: TGTGCCAGCAGTGACCGACACAATGTTCACGAGCAGTACTTC. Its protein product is CASSDRHNVHEQYF.

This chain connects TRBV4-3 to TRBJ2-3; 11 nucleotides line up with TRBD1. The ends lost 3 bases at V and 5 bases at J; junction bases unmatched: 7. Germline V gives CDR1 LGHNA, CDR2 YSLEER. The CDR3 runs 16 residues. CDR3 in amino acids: CASSQGGQGVGDTQYF. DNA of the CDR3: TGCGCCAGCAGCCAGGGGGGACAGGGGGTTGGAGATACGCAGTATTTT.

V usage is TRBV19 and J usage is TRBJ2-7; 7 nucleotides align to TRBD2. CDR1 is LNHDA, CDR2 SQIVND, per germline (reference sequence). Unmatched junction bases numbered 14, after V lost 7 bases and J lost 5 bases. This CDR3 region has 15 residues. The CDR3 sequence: CASTQTLGTINEQYF. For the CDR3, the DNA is TGTGCCAGTACCCAAACCCTAGGGACTATCAACGAGCAGTACTTC.

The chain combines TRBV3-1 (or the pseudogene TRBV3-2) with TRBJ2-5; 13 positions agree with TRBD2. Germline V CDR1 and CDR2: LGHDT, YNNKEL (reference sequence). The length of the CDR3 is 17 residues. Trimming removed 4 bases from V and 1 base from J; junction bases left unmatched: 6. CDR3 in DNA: TGTGCCAGCAGCCTCGGGACTAGCGGGATTGCCCAAGAGACCCAGTACTTC. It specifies CASSLGTSGIAQETQYF.

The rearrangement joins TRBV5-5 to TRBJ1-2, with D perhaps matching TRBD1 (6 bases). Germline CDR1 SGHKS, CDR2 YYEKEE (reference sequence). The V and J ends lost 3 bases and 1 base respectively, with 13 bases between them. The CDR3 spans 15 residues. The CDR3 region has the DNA TGTGCCAGCAGCTCAGGGGCAGCCGATAACTATGGCTACACCTTC. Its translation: CASSSGAADNYGYTF.